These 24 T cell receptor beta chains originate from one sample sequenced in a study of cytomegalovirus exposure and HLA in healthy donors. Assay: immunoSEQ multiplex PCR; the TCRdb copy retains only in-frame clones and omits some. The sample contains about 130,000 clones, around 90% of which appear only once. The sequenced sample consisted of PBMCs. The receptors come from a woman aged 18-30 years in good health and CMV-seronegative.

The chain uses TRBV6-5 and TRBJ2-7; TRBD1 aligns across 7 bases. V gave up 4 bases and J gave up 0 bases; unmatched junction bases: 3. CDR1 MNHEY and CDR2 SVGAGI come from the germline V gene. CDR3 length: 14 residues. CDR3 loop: CASSWGTASYEQYF. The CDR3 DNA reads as TGTGCCAGCAGTTGGGGGACAGCCTCCTACGAGCAGTACTTC.

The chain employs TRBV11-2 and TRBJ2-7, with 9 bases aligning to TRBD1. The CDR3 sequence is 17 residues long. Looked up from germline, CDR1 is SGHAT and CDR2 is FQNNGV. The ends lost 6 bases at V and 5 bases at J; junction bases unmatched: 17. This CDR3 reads CASRQGDRGTTPDEQYF. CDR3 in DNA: TGTGCCAGCAGACAAGGAGACAGGGGGACAACCCCGGACGAGCAGTACTTC.

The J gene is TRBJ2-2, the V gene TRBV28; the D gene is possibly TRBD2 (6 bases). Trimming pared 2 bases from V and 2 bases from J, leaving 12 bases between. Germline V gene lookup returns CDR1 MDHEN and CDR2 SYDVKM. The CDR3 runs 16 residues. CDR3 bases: TGTGCCAGCAGTTTAGTTGAGGGAGGAAACACCGGGGAGCTGTTTTTT. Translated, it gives CASSLVEGGNTGELFF.

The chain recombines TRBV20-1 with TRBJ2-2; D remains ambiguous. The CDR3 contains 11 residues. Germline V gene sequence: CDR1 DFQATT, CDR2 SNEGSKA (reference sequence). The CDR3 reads CSAGNTGELFF. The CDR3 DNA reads TGCAGCGCCGGGAACACCGGGGAGCTGTTTTTT.

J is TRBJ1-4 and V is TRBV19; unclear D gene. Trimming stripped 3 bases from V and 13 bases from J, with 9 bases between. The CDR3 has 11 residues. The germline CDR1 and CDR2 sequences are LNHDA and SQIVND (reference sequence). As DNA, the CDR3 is TGTGCCAGTAGTATCACACAGAGACTGTTTTTT. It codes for CASSITQRLFF.

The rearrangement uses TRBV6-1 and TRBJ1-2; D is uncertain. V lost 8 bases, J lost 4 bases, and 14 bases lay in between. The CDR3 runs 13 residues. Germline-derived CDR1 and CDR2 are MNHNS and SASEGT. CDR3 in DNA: TGTGCCAGCTCCGACCCCGGGGTCTATGGCTACACCTTC. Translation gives CASSDPGVYGYTF.

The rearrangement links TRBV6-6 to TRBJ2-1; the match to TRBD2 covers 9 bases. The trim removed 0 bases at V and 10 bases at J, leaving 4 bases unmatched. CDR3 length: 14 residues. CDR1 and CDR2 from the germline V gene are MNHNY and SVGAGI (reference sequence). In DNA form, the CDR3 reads TGTGCCAGCAGTTACTCTAGCGGGAGCGACGAGCAGTTCTTC. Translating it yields CASSYSSGSDEQFF.

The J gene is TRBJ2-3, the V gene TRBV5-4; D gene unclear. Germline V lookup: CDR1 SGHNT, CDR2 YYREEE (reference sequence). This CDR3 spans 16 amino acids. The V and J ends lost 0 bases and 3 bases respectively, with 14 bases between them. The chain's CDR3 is CASSLGSGVGTDTQYF. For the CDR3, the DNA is TGTGCCAGCAGCTTGGGAAGTGGAGTCGGGACAGATACGCAGTATTTT.

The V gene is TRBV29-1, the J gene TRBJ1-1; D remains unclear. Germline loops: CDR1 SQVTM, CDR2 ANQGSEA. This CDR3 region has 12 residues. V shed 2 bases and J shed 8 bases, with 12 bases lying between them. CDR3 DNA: TGCAGCGTTGAACTCCTGGGCACAGAAGCTTTCTTT. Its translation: CSVELLGTEAFF. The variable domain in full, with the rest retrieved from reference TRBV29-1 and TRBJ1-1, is SAVISQKPSRDICQRGTSLTIQCQVDSQVTMMFWYRQQPGQSLTLIATANQGSEATYESGFVIDKFPISRPNLTFSTLTVSNMSPEDSSIYLCSVELLGTEAFFGQGTRLTVV.

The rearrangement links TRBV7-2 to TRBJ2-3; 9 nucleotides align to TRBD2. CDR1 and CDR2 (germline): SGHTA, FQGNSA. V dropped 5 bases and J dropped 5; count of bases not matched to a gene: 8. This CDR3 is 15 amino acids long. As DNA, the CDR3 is TGTGCCAGCAGCCCCATGGGCGGGAGGGGAGATACGCAGTATTTT. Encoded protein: CASSPMGGRGDTQYF.

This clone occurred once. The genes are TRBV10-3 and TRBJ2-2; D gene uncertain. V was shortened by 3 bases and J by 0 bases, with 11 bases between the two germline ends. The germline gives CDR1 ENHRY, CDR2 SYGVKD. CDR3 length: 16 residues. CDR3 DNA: TGTGCCATCAGTGAACCCACAGATGCGAACACCGGGGAGCTGTTTTTT. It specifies CAISEPTDANTGELFF.

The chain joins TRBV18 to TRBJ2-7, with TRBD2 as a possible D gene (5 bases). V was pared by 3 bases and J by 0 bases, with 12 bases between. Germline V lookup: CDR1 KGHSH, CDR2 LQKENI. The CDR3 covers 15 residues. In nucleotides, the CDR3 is TGTGCCAGCTCACCGACTACGCGGAGCTCCTACGAGCAGTACTTC. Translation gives CASSPTTRSSYEQYF.

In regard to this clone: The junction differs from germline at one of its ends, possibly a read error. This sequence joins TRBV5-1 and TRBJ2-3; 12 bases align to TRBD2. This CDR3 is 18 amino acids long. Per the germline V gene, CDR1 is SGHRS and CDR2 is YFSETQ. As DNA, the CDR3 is TGCGCCAGCACCATTTTCAAAGGACTAGCGGGACTCACAAATACGCAGTATTTT. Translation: CASTIFKGLAGLTNTQYF.

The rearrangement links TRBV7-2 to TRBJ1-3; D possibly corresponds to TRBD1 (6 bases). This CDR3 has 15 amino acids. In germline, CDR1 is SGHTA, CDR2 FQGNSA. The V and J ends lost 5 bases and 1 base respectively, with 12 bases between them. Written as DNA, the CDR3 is TGTGCCAGCAGCCAACAGGGATATTCTGGAAACACCATATATTTT. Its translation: CASSQQGYSGNTIYF.

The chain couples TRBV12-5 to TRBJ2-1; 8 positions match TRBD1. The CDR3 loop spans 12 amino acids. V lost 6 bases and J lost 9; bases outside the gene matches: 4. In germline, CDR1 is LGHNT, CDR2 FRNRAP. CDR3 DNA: TGTGCTAGTGGCCGGACAGGGCCTGAGCAGTTCTTC. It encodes CASGRTGPEQFF.

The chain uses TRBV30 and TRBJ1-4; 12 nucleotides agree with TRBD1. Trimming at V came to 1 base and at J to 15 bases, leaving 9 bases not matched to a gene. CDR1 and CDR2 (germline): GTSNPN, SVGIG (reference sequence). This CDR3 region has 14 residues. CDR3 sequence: CAWSARDRGRRVFF. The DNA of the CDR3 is TGTGCCTGGAGTGCCCGGGACAGGGGGCGTAGGGTGTTTTTT.

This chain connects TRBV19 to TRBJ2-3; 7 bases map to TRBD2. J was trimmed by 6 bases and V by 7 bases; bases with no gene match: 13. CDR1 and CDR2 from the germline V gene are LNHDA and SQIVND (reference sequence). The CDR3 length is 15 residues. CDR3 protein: CASMRREALEDTQYF. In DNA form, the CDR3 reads TGTGCCAGTATGCGACGGGAGGCCCTTGAGGATACGCAGTATTTT. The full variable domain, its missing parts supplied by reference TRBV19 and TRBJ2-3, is DGGITQSPKYLFRKEGQNVTLSCEQNLNHDAMYWYRQDPGQGLRLIYYSQIVNDFQKGDIAEGYSVSREKKESFPLTVTSAQKNPTAFYLCASMRREALEDTQYFGPGTRLTVL.

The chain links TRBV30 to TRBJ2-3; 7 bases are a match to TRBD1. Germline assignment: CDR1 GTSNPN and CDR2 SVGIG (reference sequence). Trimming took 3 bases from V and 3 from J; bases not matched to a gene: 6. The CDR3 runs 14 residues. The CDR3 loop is CAWRTGDSTDTQYF. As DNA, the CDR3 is TGTGCCTGGAGAACAGGGGATTCGACAGATACGCAGTATTTT.

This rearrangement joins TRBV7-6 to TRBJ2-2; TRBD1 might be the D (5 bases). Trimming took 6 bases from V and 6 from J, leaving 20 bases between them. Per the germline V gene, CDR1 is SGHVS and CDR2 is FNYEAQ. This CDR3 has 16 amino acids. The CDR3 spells CASSLQPGIQAGELFF. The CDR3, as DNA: TGTGCCAGCAGTTTGCAACCAGGGATTCAGGCCGGGGAGCTGTTTTTT.

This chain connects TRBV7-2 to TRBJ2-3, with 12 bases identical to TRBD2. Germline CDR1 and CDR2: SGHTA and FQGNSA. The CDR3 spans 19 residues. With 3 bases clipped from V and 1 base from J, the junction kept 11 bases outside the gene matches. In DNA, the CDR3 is TGTGCCAGCAGCTTCCAGCCGTCTACTAGCGGGAGGCGCACAGATACGCAGTATTTT. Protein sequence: CASSFQPSTSGRRTDTQYF. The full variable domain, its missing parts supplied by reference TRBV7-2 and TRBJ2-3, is GAGVSQSPSNKVTEKGKDVELRCDPISGHTALYWYRQSLGQGLEFLIYFQGNSAPDKSGLPSDRFSAERTGGSVSTLTIQRTQQEDSAVYLCASSFQPSTSGRRTDTQYFGPGTRLTVL.

Here the CDR3 reads CASSFVYGGDYGYTF. CDR3 DNA: TGTGCCAGCAGCTTCGTGTACGGGGGAGACTATGGCTACACCTTC. The chain couples TRBV11-3 to TRBJ1-2; D perhaps matches TRBD1 (5 bases). V was pared by 3 bases and J by 3 bases, with 14 bases between. Germline loops: CDR1 SGHNT, CDR2 YENEEA. CDR3 length: 15 amino acids.

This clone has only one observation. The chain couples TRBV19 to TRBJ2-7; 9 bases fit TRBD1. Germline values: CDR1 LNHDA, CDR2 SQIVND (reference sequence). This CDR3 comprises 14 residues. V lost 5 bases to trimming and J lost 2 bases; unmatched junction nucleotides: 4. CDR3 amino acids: CASSQDRGPYEQYF. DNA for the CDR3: TGTGCCAGTAGTCAGGACAGGGGTCCCTACGAGCAGTACTTC.

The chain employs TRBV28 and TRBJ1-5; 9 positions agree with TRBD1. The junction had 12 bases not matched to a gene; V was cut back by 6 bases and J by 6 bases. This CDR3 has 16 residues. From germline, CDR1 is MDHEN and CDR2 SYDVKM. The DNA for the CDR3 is TGTGCCAGCAGCAGGACAGGGGATTGGGCGGGTCAGCCCCAGCATTTT. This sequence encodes CASSRTGDWAGQPQHF.

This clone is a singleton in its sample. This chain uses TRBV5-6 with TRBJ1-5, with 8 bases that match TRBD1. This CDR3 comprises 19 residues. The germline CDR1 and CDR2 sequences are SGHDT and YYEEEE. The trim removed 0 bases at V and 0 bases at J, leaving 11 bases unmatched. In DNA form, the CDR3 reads TGTGCCAGCAGCTTGGGTCTCCGGGACAGGCAATATAGCAATCAGCCCCAGCATTTT. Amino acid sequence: CASSLGLRDRQYSNQPQHF.